A single T cell receptor (beta chain) is shown here with its context. The CDR3 is made up of 15 amino acids. CDR1 and CDR2 (germline): MGHRA, YSYEKL. V was clipped by 4 bases and J by 6 bases; unmatched bases: 6. In the original analysis: Reference gene primer amplification gave estimated nucleated cell counts. Produced via immunoSEQ multiplex PCR; TCRdb's table is partial and in-frame only. The V and J calls and clone size were taken over from that table, and D and trimming were inferred from the DNA. This sample has roughly 40,000 clones, with about 86% found just once. These data are taken from a study of blood T cell repertoires in COVID-19. Study information: Spain, Italy and the United States supplied samples that represented acute and convalescent COVID-19. Nucleic acid was either cDNA or gDNA, and it came from T cells, B-cell-depleted T cells, or PBMCs.

This sequence originates from a man aged 50 to 60 in a cohort sampled during active COVID-19. Sequencing was done on a sample of peripheral blood. The rearrangement links TRBV4-1 to TRBJ2-2; the match to TRBD2 covers 9 bases. The DNA of the CDR3 is TGCGCCAGCAGCCGCTCGGGACTAGCCCCCGGGGAGCTGTTTTTT. As protein: CASSRSGLAPGELFF.